Listed here are 6 T cell receptor beta chains from one sample, sequenced in a study of cytomegalovirus exposure and HLA in healthy donors. PCR involved 60 Vbeta and 13 Jbeta primers. Profiling relied on immunoSEQ multiplex PCR, and the TCRdb table lists in-frame clones only, not all of them. The table records about 140,000 clones, around four fifths of them present only once. Sequencing input: PBMCs. These receptors were obtained from a man aged 25 to 45 in good health and CMV-seronegative.

J is TRBJ2-7 and V is TRBV4-1; a possible D gene is TRBD1 (6 bases). Trimming took 1 base from V and 1 from J, leaving 17 bases between them. This CDR3 region has 17 residues. The V gene's germline CDR1 is MGHRA and CDR2 YSYEKL. The CDR3: CASSQVKGVLRSYEQYF. For the CDR3, the DNA is TGCGCCAGCAGCCAAGTGAAGGGGGTTTTACGGTCCTACGAGCAGTACTTC.

The V gene is TRBV5-1, the J gene TRBJ2-3, with 7 bases aligning to TRBD1. With V trimmed by 2 bases and J by 2 bases, 8 bases remained unmatched. The CDR3 extends over 16 amino acids. Germline CDR1 SGHRS, CDR2 YFSETQ. The CDR3 loop is CASSLTGQVITDTQYF. Here the CDR3 DNA reads TGCGCCAGCAGCTTAACAGGACAGGTTATCACAGATACGCAGTATTTT.

The chain links TRBV9 to TRBJ2-5, with a possible D match to TRBD1 (5 bases). Germline V gives CDR1 SGDLS, CDR2 YYNGEE. The ends were cut back, 0 bases at V and 5 bases at J, with 14 bases in the middle. The CDR3 sequence is 15 residues long. Here the CDR3 DNA reads TGTGCCAGCAGCGTAGTAGGGGCGGCGGTGGAGACCCAGTACTTC. This gives the protein CASSVVGAAVETQYF.

The chain joins TRBV18 to TRBJ2-7, with TRBD1 matching 9 bases. Germline lookup yields CDR1 KGHSH and CDR2 LQKENI. CDR3 length: 15 amino acids. The V and J ends lost 2 bases and 2 bases, in that order; junction bases with no gene match: 4. DNA of the CDR3: TGTGCCAGCTCACCAACGGGACAGGGTGCCTACGAGCAGTACTTC. Protein product: CASSPTGQGAYEQYF. The variable domain in full, with the rest retrieved from reference TRBV18 and TRBJ2-7, is NAGVMQNPRHLVRRRGQEARLRCSPMKGHSHVYWYRQLPEEGLKFMVYLQKENIIDESGMPKERFSAEFPKEGPSILRIQQVVRGDSAAYFCASSPTGQGAYEQYFGPGTRLTVT.

V gene TRBV5-4 combines with J gene TRBJ2-3; 7 bases are shared with TRBD1. The J segment lost 2 bases and the V segment lost 3 bases, leaving 3 bases of the junction unmatched. CDR1 and CDR2 (germline): SGHNT, YYREEE (reference sequence). CDR3 length: 14 amino acids. In DNA form, the CDR3 reads TGTGCCAGCAGCTGGGACAGACCCACAGATACGCAGTATTTT. Translating it yields CASSWDRPTDTQYF.

This clone appeared a single time. The chain has TRBV18 and TRBJ2-2, with D unresolved. The CDR3 runs to 17 residues. From germline, CDR1 is KGHSH and CDR2 LQKENI. Trimming left V 0 bases short and J 2 bases short, with 13 bases between. DNA of the CDR3: TGTGCCAGCTCACCACCCGGCAGGAACCTTAACACCGGGGAGCTGTTTTTT. As protein: CASSPPGRNLNTGELFF.